This T cell receptor beta chain was obtained from a study of T cells in Graves' hyperthyroidism and ophthalmopathy. The study, taken as a whole, reports: Blood held most thyroid clonotypes expanded above 0.001 frequency. Ophthalmopathy and stable hyperthyroidism were separated by a 13 V-J model.

Graves' hyperthyroidism is called stable when ophthalmopathy does not progress within 18 months. Clinical symptoms, serum thyroxine, TRAb, thyroid ultrasound and orbital computed tomography established diagnosis. The TCR beta CDR3 regions underwent amplification using RNA transcripts as the source. Initially, a first-round RT-PCR of the TCR CDR3 employed the HTBI primer set. TCRdb passed the multiplex PCR reads through MiXCR, listing each CDR3 protein once. The sample records about 350,000 distinct CDR3 sequences, around 14% being singletons. J gave up 7 bases and V 4 bases, and 6 bases lay outside the gene matches. Germline CDR1 and CDR2: SGHAT and FQNNGV. The CDR3 sequence is 15 residues long. This clonotype was detected ten times or more. Its antigen is currently unknown.

The clonotype was recovered from a woman aged 25 to 39 with Graves' hyperthyroidism. V is TRBV11-2 and J is TRBJ2-1, with TRBD2 matching over 11 bases. The sample comprised blood. CDR3 residues: CASSSLAGVLNEQFF. CDR3 DNA sequence: TGTGCCAGCAGCTCACTAGCGGGAGTATTAAATGAGCAGTTCTTC.